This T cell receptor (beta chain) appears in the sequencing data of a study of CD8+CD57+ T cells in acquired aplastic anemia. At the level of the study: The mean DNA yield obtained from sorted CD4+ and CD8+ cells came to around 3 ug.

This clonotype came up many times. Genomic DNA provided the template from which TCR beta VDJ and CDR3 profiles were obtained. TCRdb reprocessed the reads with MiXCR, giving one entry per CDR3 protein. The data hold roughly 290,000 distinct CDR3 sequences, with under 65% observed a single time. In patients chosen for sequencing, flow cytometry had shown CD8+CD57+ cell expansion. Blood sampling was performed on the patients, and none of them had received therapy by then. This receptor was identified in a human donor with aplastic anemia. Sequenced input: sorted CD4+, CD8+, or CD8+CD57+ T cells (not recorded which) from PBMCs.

The CDR3 nucleotides are TGTGCCAGCAGCGTAGCGGGGCCCTATCCGACAGATACGCAGTATTTT. It is translated as CASSVAGPYPTDTQYF. The chain combines TRBV9 with TRBJ2-3; tentatively, D is TRBD1 or TRBD2 (5 bases each). Germline V CDR1 and CDR2: SGDLS, YYNGEE. V lost 0 bases and J lost 3, with 14 bases in between. This CDR3 region has 16 residues.